This TCR beta chain was found in a study of CD8 T cells in Susac syndrome. Reverse transcription of 0.5 to 1 ug RNA was performed with random hexamers. MiXCR was run by TCRdb on the immunoSEQ multiplex PCR reads, yielding one entry per CDR3 protein. The table lists some 130,000 distinct CDR3 sequences, approximately 95% of them singletons. The CDR3 length is 17 residues. V was clipped by 0 bases and J by 0 bases, with 12 bases between them. Germline V lookup: CDR1 LGHNA, CDR2 YNFKEQ. The clonotype originates from a human donor with Susac syndrome. Sample: CD8+ T cells from PBMCs. The chain uses TRBV4-2 and TRBJ2-1; D may be TRBD2 (5 bases). CDR3 nucleotides: TGTGCCAGCAGCCAAGATATGAGCGGAAGCTCCTACAATGAGCAGTTCTTC. It specifies CASSQDMSGSSYNEQFF.